A selection of T cell receptor beta chains follows, all from one sample in a study of blood T cell repertoires in COVID-19. TCRdb's table, derived via immunoSEQ multiplex PCR, lists solely in-frame clones and lacks some. The table records under 200,000 clones, around 90% of them present only once. Specimen: peripheral blood. The origin of the receptors is a man between 50 and 59 years old with acute or convalescent COVID-19. Each CDR3 is given with its conserved first and last residue. The order of the fields is J gene, clone size, D gene, V gene, CDR3 protein, CDR3 DNA. A D gene is named only where the DNA matches it firmly. Size is omitted from some rows. Given values are once, few, many or a class for expanded clones.

>TRBJ2-1|-|-|TRBV6-2/TRBV6-3
CASSGTRNEQFF
TGTGCCAGCAGTGGCACGAGGAATGAGCAGTTCTTC
>TRBJ1-1|once|-|TRBV27
CASSSLGGNTEAFF
TGTGCCAGCAGTTCCTTGGGGGGGAACACTGAAGCTTTCTTT
>TRBJ2-3|-|-|TRBV7-9
CASTERGGDPPDTQYF
TGTGCCAGCACCGAACGAGGGGGAGACCCCCCAGATACGCAGTATTTT
>TRBJ1-5|-|-|TRBV28
CASYRGRGGNQPQHF
TGTGCCAGCTATCGCGGCAGGGGAGGGAATCAGCCCCAGCATTTT
>TRBJ1-2|-|TRBD1|TRBV28
CASSLGTGVYGYTF
TGTGCCAGCAGTTTAGGGACAGGGGTATATGGCTACACCTTC
>TRBJ2-2|-|-|TRBV12-3/TRBV12-4
CASSFYGTGELFF
TGTGCCAGCAGTTTCTACGGCACCGGGGAGCTGTTTTTT
>TRBJ2-5|-|-|TRBV5-6
CASTTGVQETQYF
TGTGCCAGCACTACGGGGGTCCAAGAGACCCAGTACTTC
>TRBJ2-3|-|TRBD2|TRBV7-6
CASSLMRRGSTDTQYF
TGTGCCAGCAGCTTAATGCGGCGGGGGAGCACAGATACGCAGTATTTT
>TRBJ1-6|-|-|TRBV4-2
CASSQDRVSGSPLHF
TGTGCCAGCAGCCAAGATCGGGTCTCGGGTTCACCCCTCCACTTT
>TRBJ2-5|-|TRBD2|TRBV10-3
CAITSGRGETQYF
TGTGCCATCACTAGCGGGAGGGGGGAGACCCAGTACTTC
>TRBJ1-5|few|TRBD1|TRBV4-1
CASSQWGQDQPQHF
TGCGCCAGCAGCCAATGGGGACAGGATCAGCCCCAGCATTTT
>TRBJ1-5|-|TRBD1|TRBV5-8
CASSLGQGWNQPQHF
TGTGCCAGCAGCCTTGGACAGGGATGGAATCAGCCCCAGCATTTT
>TRBJ1-6|-|-|TRBV27
CASTQAGRVGNSPLHF
TGTGCCAGCACCCAGGCGGGGAGGGTTGGCAATTCACCCCTCCACTTT
>TRBJ1-6|-|TRBD1|TRBV9
CASSLGQYNSPLHF
TGTGCCAGCAGCCTGGGACAGTATAATTCACCCCTCCACTTT
>TRBJ1-2|-|TRBD1|TRBV5-1
CASSLAATGYSGYTF
TGCGCCAGCAGCTTGGCCGCGACAGGGTATAGTGGCTACACCTTC
>TRBJ2-3|-|-|TRBV7-9
CASRPDPPEVTDTQYF
TGTGCCAGCAGACCAGACCCACCTGAGGTGACTGATACGCAGTATTTT
>TRBJ1-6|-|-|TRBV2
CASTPQLNSPLHF
TGTGCCAGCACCCCACAGCTTAATTCACCCCTCCACTTT
>TRBJ2-2|-|TRBD2|TRBV28
CASSLYPAGVSSAGELFF
TGTGCCAGCAGTTTATACCCAGCGGGAGTGTCTAGCGCCGGGGAGCTGTTTTTT
>TRBJ2-7|once|TRBD1|TRBV29-1
CSGHRGYEQYF
TGCAGCGGACACAGGGGATACGAGCAGTACTTC
>TRBJ2-7|-|-|TRBV5-1
CASSLGYRDRDEQYF
TGCGCCAGCAGCTTAGGATACAGGGATCGGGACGAGCAGTACTTC
>TRBJ2-4|-|-|TRBV5-5
CASSPDRRVGNIQYF
TGTGCCAGCAGCCCCGACCGGCGGGTGGGGAACATTCAGTACTTC
>TRBJ1-5|-|-|TRBV7-2
CASSLWHRSNQPQHF
TGTGCCAGCAGCTTATGGCACAGGTCAAATCAGCCCCAGCATTTT
>TRBJ2-1|-|-|TRBV18
CASSPSDFGPYNEQFF
TGTGCCAGCTCACCATCGGACTTCGGGCCTTACAATGAGCAGTTCTTC
>TRBJ1-4|few|-|TRBV18
CASSPSSPEKLFF
TGTGCCAGCTCACCTTCTAGCCCTGAAAAACTGTTTTTT
>TRBJ2-3|-|-|TRBV7-6
CASSQTGTWTSTDTQYF
TGTGCCAGCAGTCAAACCGGGACTTGGACTAGCACAGATACGCAGTATTTT
>TRBJ1-6|-|-|TRBV25-1
CASVGRSTALHF
TGTGCCAGCGTCGGCAGGTCAACTGCCCTCCACTTT
>TRBJ2-5|-|-|TRBV7-8
CASSTRTEQETQYF
TGTGCCAGCAGCACTCGGACAGAACAAGAGACCCAGTACTTC
>TRBJ1-5|-|TRBD1|TRBV7-9
CASSSQGDSAEPQHF
TGTGCCAGCAGCTCCCAGGGGGACTCCGCGGAACCCCAGCATTTT
>TRBJ1-3|-|-|TRBV6-6
CASSYRISGNTIYF
TGTGCCAGCAGTTATCGTATATCTGGAAACACCATATATTTT
>TRBJ2-1|-|TRBD2|TRBV12-5
CASGPPTSGIYNEQFF
TGTGCTAGTGGTCCCCCGACTAGCGGGATCTACAATGAGCAGTTCTTC
>TRBJ2-2|-|-|TRBV24-1
CATGSGELFF
TGTGCCACCGGCAGCGGGGAGCTGTTTTTT
>TRBJ2-2|-|-|TRBV9
CASSVSVTINTGELFF
TGTGCCAGCAGCGTATCGGTGACAATTAACACCGGGGAGCTGTTTTTT
>TRBJ2-1|-|TRBD2|TRBV28
CASSLSGTSGGDGEQFF
TGTGCCAGCAGTTTATCGGGGACTAGCGGGGGTGATGGGGAGCAGTTCTTC
>TRBJ1-3|-|-|TRBV3-1/TRBV3-2
CASSQEGTGNTIYF
TGTGCCAGCAGCCAAGAGGGCACTGGAAACACCATATATTTT
>TRBJ2-2|once|-|TRBV28
CASSPHFLGELFF
TGTGCCAGCAGTCCCCACTTTCTCGGGGAGCTGTTTTTT
>TRBJ1-2|-|-|TRBV7-3
CASSPNVAYGYTF
TGTGCCAGCAGCCCCAATGTAGCCTATGGCTACACCTTC
>TRBJ1-4|-|TRBD1|TRBV4-2
CASSQDLRQGIGKLFF
TGTGCCAGCAGCCAAGATTTGAGACAGGGGATAGGAAAACTGTTTTTT
>TRBJ2-3|-|-|TRBV5-8
CASSLRPGPDTQYF
TGTGCCAGCAGCTTGCGTCCAGGTCCAGATACGCAGTATTTT
>TRBJ1-4|-|-|TRBV4-1
CASSQEGRLTNEKLFF
TGCGCCAGCAGCCAAGAGGGCCGGCTTACTAATGAAAAACTGTTTTTT
>TRBJ2-1|-|-|TRBV28
CASTLGASSYNEQFF
TGTGCCAGCACCCTGGGGGCCAGCTCCTACAATGAGCAGTTCTTC
>TRBJ1-1|-|-|TRBV29-1
CSVELVRAGRVNTEAFF
TGCAGCGTTGAACTGGTTCGTGCAGGGAGGGTGAACACTGAAGCTTTCTTT
>TRBJ2-1|-|-|TRBV12-3/TRBV12-4
CASRSYSYNEQFF
TGTGCCAGCAGGAGCTACTCCTACAATGAGCAGTTCTTC
>TRBJ2-7|-|-|TRBV29-1
CSVAAGGSYEQYF
TGCAGCGTTGCGGCAGGGGGGTCCTACGAGCAGTACTTC
>TRBJ1-4|-|-|TRBV5-1
CASSLEAGVVKLFF
TGCGCCAGCAGCTTGGAGGCAGGTGTGGTAAAACTGTTTTTT
>TRBJ2-1|-|-|TRBV27
CASGPYNEQFF
TGTGCCAGCGGGCCCTACAATGAGCAGTTCTTC
>TRBJ1-1|-|TRBD1|TRBV19
CASSFAGTGAEAFF
TGTGCCAGTAGTTTCGCCGGGACAGGGGCTGAAGCTTTCTTT
>TRBJ2-5|-|TRBD1|TRBV7-2
CASSGGQGGTQYF
TGTGCCAGCAGCGGCGGACAGGGGGGGACCCAGTACTTC
>TRBJ2-7|-|TRBD2|TRBV11-2
CASSPGLAGSYEQYF
TGTGCCAGCAGCCCCGGACTAGCGGGATCCTACGAGCAGTACTTC
>TRBJ2-2|-|-|TRBV19
CASTGSTGELFF
TGTGCCAGTACGGGAAGCACCGGGGAGCTGTTTTTT
>TRBJ1-5|-|TRBD1|TRBV28
CASRQGTERNQPQHF
TGTGCCAGCAGGCAAGGGACAGAGCGAAATCAGCCCCAGCATTTT
>TRBJ1-5|-|-|TRBV20-1
CSASEVQNQPQHF
TGCAGTGCTAGTGAGGTACAAAATCAGCCCCAGCATTTT
>TRBJ1-6|-|TRBD1|TRBV3-1/TRBV3-2
CASSQGQGDRYNSPLHF
TGTGCCAGCAGCCAAGGACAGGGGGATAGGTATAATTCACCCCTCCACTTT
>TRBJ2-5|-|TRBD2|TRBV9
CASSVTGGLAGAGETQYF
TGTGCCAGCAGCGTAACCGGAGGGCTAGCGGGAGCTGGGGAGACCCAGTACTTC
>TRBJ2-7|-|-|TRBV3-1/TRBV3-2
CASSLAAQGYEQYF
TGTGCCAGCAGCCTGGCGGCACAGGGCTACGAGCAGTACTTC